Listed below are T cell receptor beta chains from one sample, sequenced in a study of tumor-infiltrating lymphocytes in primary liver carcinoma. TCRdb re-called the multiplex PCR reads through MiXCR, storing one row per CDR3 protein. The sample lists about 54,000 distinct CDR3 sequences, around 79% occurring once. Sample: liver tumor tissue from sampling region 2. The source of these receptors is a man aged 35-49 years with primary liver carcinoma and hepatitis B virus infection. The CDR3 runs from the conserved cysteine through the conserved F or W. A D gene is named only where the DNA matches it firmly. Clone sizes are given selectively: once, few, many, or a class where the clone is expanded.

d_call	v_call	clone_size	j_call	cdr3_nt	cdr3_aa
.	TRBV5-1	.	TRBJ1-2	TGCGCCAGGAGCCCAAGATGGCGGACGGACCCAAACTATGGCTACACCTTC	CARSPRWRTDPNYGYTF
.	TRBV13	.	TRBJ2-1	TGTGCCAGTAGCATAATAAATGAGCAGTTTTTC	CASSIINEQFF
.	TRBV30	many	TRBJ1-4	TGTGCCTGGAGGGAATGGACAGCCGAAAAACTGTTTTTT	CAWREWTAEKLFF
TRBD2	TRBV12-3/TRBV12-4	.	TRBJ2-7	TGTGCCAACAGTTTATTAGCGGGAGGGCCTCCCTGCGTGCAGTACTTC	CANSLLAGGPPCVQYF
TRBD2	TRBV11-3	.	TRBJ2-3	TGTGCCAGCAGCAAAGCGGTCGCGGGAGGGGGCGCAGATATGCAGTATTTT	CASSKAVAGGGADMQYF
.	TRBV6-5	many	TRBJ2-2	TGTGCCAGCAGTTACCTGGGGCAGCCGAACACCGGGGAGCTGTTTTTT	CASSYLGQPNTGELFF
.	TRBV20-1	.	TRBJ2-5	TGCAGTGCCCCAGGCAGGAGCGACCGAGAGACCCAGTACTTC	CSAPGRSDRETQYF
TRBD1	TRBV4-1	medium-sized	TRBJ2-7	TGCGCCAGCAGCCAAGACGGGGACAGGGACGAGCAGTACTTC	CASSQDGDRDEQYF
.	TRBV11-2	.	TRBJ2-1	TGTGCCAGCATACTAGGGGATCTCCGGGGATGTGAGCAGTTCTTC	CASILGDLRGCEQFF
.	TRBV6-1	.	TRBJ1-3	TGTACCAGCTGTGATAGGACAGCGTCTGGAAACACCATATATTTT	CTSCDRTASGNTIYF
.	TRBV11-2	.	TRBJ2-5	TGTGCCAGCAACTTAGTTAGTGGGGGCAATCGGCAAGAGACCCAGTACTTC	CASNLVSGGNRQETQYF
TRBD2	TRBV29-1	.	TRBJ2-3	TGCAACGTTTCGGGAGGGCCGATGGGAGATACACAGTATTTT	CNVSGGPMGDTQYF
TRBD1	TRBV6-5	.	TRBJ2-3	TGTGCCCGCAGTTACAGGGGGCCAGTTACGCAGTATTTT	CARSYRGPVTQYF
.	TRBV4-1	.	TRBJ1-4	TGCGCCAGCATCCAAGTACCCGGGACCGGAAACGAGAAACTGTTTTTT	CASIQVPGTGNEKLFF
.	TRBV11-2	.	TRBJ2-5	TGTGCCAGTAGCCATGCCAGTCTGGGAGAGACCCAGTACTTC	CASSHASLGETQYF
.	TRBV28	.	TRBJ2-7	TGTGCCAGCAGTAGCCCGAGGCGGGGACTTTTTAGGGCCTCCTACGAGCAGTGCTTC	CASSSPRRGLFRASYEQCF
.	TRBV7-8	.	TRBJ2-3	TGTGCCAGCAGCTTAGACTTCTCGTGGGATGACCTGAGAACCCGCACAGATACGCAGTATTTT	CASSLDFSWDDLRTRTDTQYF
.	TRBV9	.	TRBJ2-1	TGTGCCAGCAGTGCCCGAGGGGGTCGGAATTACAATGAGCAGTTCTTC	CASSARGGRNYNEQFF
TRBD1	TRBV28	few	TRBJ2-7	TGTGCCAACACCAAGGGGGCAGGGGGCTACGAGCAGTGCTTC	CANTKGAGGYEQCF
.	TRBV10-1	once	TRBJ2-7	TGCGCCAGCAGTGAGGCTGGCCTAGGTTACGAGCAGTACTTC	CASSEAGLGYEQYF
.	TRBV14	.	TRBJ2-5	TGTACCAGCAGCCAAGACCACGCCCGGGAGTCCCAAGAGACCCAGTACTTC	CTSSQDHARESQETQYF
.	TRBV11-2	.	TRBJ2-1	TGTGCCAGCAGTTCAGCGTGTCTTGGGAATGAGCAGTTCTTC	CASSSACLGNEQFF
.	TRBV6-5	.	TRBJ1-5	TGTGCCAGCAGATTTTTAGGGAATGAGCAGCGCCAGCATTTT	CASRFLGNEQRQHF
TRBD1	TRBV10-3	.	TRBJ1-1	TGCGCCATCGGTCTAGGGGGCGATCGGAACACTGAAGCTTTCTTT	CAIGLGGDRNTEAFF
.	TRBV29-1	.	TRBJ2-1	TGCCGCGTTGAAGAGACCATTGGTAATGAGCAGTTCTTC	CRVEETIGNEQFF
.	TRBV11-2	few	TRBJ1-4	TGTGTCAGCAGCTTAGCCCTTAATGAAGAACTGTTTTTT	CVSSLALNEELFF
TRBD2	TRBV20-1	few	TRBJ2-1	TGCAGTGCTAGAGATCAGCGAGGACTAGGCTACAATGAGCAGTTCTTC	CSARDQRGLGYNEQFF
TRBD1	TRBV12-3/TRBV12-4	.	TRBJ2-7	TGTGCCAGCAGCCCTCGGGACAGAACCTACAAGCAGTACTTC	CASSPRDRTYKQYF
.	TRBV7-8	few	TRBJ2-7	TGTGCCAGTAGCTTACGGACCCAGACAGTCCCCTACGAGCAGTACTTC	CASSLRTQTVPYEQYF